This T cell receptor (beta chain) came from a study of cytomegalovirus exposure and HLA in healthy donors. Study-level background: HLA-typed donors contributed 65 million to 85 million unique TCRs, which were held in an early data release. Study-wide points: A few V segments could not be told apart, such as TRBV6-2 and TRBV6-3, and were left out. CMV serostatus was the only recorded immune exposure for donors.

This CDR3 has 13 residues. Germline CDR1 SEHNR, CDR2 FQNEAQ (reference sequence). The junction had 5 bases not matched to a gene; V was cut back by 5 bases and J by 7 bases. PCR amplification relied on 60 Vbeta primers (plus 13 Jbeta primers). The repertoire was sequenced with immunoSEQ multiplex PCR; TCRdb's copy has only in-frame clones and lacks some. The repertoire holds around 170,000 clones, about three quarters seen once, with around 1.5% in the top ten. As concerns this clone: Its antigen is unidentified.

This chain links TRBV7-9 with TRBJ1-5; 7 nucleotides agree with TRBD1. This sequence originates from a man aged 18 to 29 in good health and CMV-seronegative. The sample comprised PBMCs. CDR3 protein: CASSLQGQQPQHF. DNA of the CDR3: TGTGCCAGCAGCCTCCAGGGACAGCAGCCCCAGCATTTT.